Below, 21 T cell receptor beta chains from the same sample are listed, as sequenced in a study of control samples from healthy donors and cancer patients. Sequencing used immunoSEQ multiplex PCR; TCRdb keeps in-frame clones, though not all of them. This sample carries tens of thousands of clones, around 84% of them seen once, and the ten largest clones take about 35%. The sequenced sample consisted of PBMCs. The receptors were sampled from a man between 65 and 85 years old with lung cancer.

The V and J genes are TRBV7-9 and TRBJ2-1; D remains ambiguous. Deletions cut 8 bases from V and 4 bases from J, with 12 bases between. The CDR3 consists of 13 residues. CDR1 SEHNR and CDR2 FQNEAQ come from the germline V gene (reference sequence). The CDR3 spells CASEMDRYNEQFF. CDR3 nucleotides: TGTGCCAGCGAGATGGATCGATACAATGAGCAGTTCTTC.

The chain carries TRBV6-2 or TRBV6-3 and TRBJ2-3, with D unresolved. The germline V and J ends were trimmed by 0 bases and 0 bases, with 16 bases remaining between them. Germline CDR1 reads MNHEY; CDR2 reads SVGEGT. This CDR3 spans 18 amino acids. CDR3 loop: CASSYSKLTVFSTDTQYF. The CDR3 DNA reads as TGTGCCAGCAGTTACTCGAAGTTAACGGTCTTTAGCACAGATACGCAGTATTTT.

The rearrangement uses TRBV4-3 and TRBJ1-2; 9 nucleotides align to TRBD1. This CDR3 is 14 amino acids long. In germline, CDR1 is LGHNA, CDR2 YSLEER. J gave up 7 bases and V 4 bases, and 7 bases lay outside the gene matches. CDR3 loop: CASSPDRGDGGYTF. For the CDR3, the DNA is TGCGCCAGCAGCCCTGACAGGGGGGACGGTGGCTACACCTTC.

V is TRBV27 and J is TRBJ2-5, with TRBD2 as a possible D gene (5 bases). In germline, CDR1 is MNHEY, CDR2 SMNVEV (reference sequence). V lost 5 bases and J lost 5, with 15 bases in between. This CDR3 spans 14 amino acids. The CDR3, as DNA: TGTGCCAGCAGTAAGAGACTTTCGGGGGAGACCCAGTACTTC. Translated, it gives CASSKRLSGETQYF.

This chain links TRBV7-3 with TRBJ2-2; no clear D. Germline V gives CDR1 SGHTA, CDR2 FQGTGA. The CDR3 runs 13 residues. Trimming pared 1 base from V and 5 bases from J, leaving 5 bases between. CDR3 region: CASSLSGTGELFF. The CDR3, as DNA: TGTGCCAGCAGCTTAAGCGGAACCGGGGAGCTGTTTTTT. Together with reference TRBV7-3 and TRBJ2-2, the CDR3 gives the full variable domain: GAGVSQTPSNKVTEKGKYVELRCDPISGHTALYWYRQSLGQGPEFLIYFQGTGAADDSGLPNDRFFAVRPEGSVSTLKIQRTERGDSAVYLCASSLSGTGELFFGEGSRLTVL.

This clone turned up a few times. J is TRBJ2-1 and V is TRBV11-3; no clear D gene. This CDR3 has 15 amino acids. Germline V gives CDR1 SGHNT, CDR2 YENEEA. The V end lost 1 base, the J end lost 2 bases, and 9 bases lay between the germline ends. The CDR3 sequence: CASSLVSAPYNEQFF. The CDR3 nucleotides read TGTGCCAGCAGCTTAGTCTCAGCGCCCTACAATGAGCAGTTCTTC.

The chain is built from TRBV4-3 and TRBJ2-7, with 10 bases matching TRBD1. This CDR3 is built from 13 residues. Germline CDR1 reads LGHNA; CDR2 reads YSLEER. V was pared by 4 bases and J by 3 bases, with 0 bases of the junction left unmatched. The CDR3 loop is CASSRDRGYEQYF. CDR3 sequence (DNA): TGCGCCAGCAGCCGGGACAGGGGCTACGAGCAGTACTTC.

The chain employs TRBV19 and TRBJ1-2, with a tentative D call TRBD1 (5 bases). This CDR3 comprises 15 residues. The ends were cut back, 4 bases at V and 0 bases at J, with 12 bases in the middle. Germline CDR1 is LNHDA and CDR2 is SQIVND (reference sequence). The CDR3: CASSKGLTANYGYTF. CDR3 DNA: TGTGCCAGTAGTAAGGGGTTAACCGCTAACTATGGCTACACCTTC.

The chain recombines TRBV9 with TRBJ2-1; 14 bases agree with TRBD2. This CDR3 is 15 amino acids long. CDR1 and CDR2 (germline): SGDLS, YYNGEE. The V segment lost 6 bases and the J segment 9 bases; nucleotides outside the gene matches: 8. In DNA, the CDR3 is TGTGCCAGCACCATCGGGACTAGCGGGGGCACTGAGCAGTTCTTC. Its translation: CASTIGTSGGTEQFF. Complete variable domain (other parts from reference TRBV9 and TRBJ2-1): DSGVTQTPKHLITATGQRVTLRCSPRSGDLSVYWYQQSLDQGLQFLIQYYNGEERAKGNILERFSAQQFPDLHSELNLSSLELGDSALYFCASTIGTSGGTEQFFGPGTRLTVL.

The rearrangement uses TRBV11-3 and TRBJ2-2; D remains ambiguous. Between the trimmed V and J ends, which lost 5 bases and 4 bases, there was a span of 11 bases. Germline CDR1 reads SGHNT; CDR2 reads YENEEA. The CDR3 totals 14 residues. CDR3 in amino acids: CASSPGPTTGELFF. For the CDR3, the DNA is TGTGCCAGCAGCCCAGGCCCTACCACCGGGGAGCTGTTTTTT.

V usage is TRBV7-9 and J usage is TRBJ2-3; the match to TRBD2 covers 8 bases. Germline V lookup: CDR1 SEHNR, CDR2 FQNEAQ (reference sequence). The J segment lost 6 bases and the V segment lost 1 base, leaving 6 bases of the junction unmatched. The CDR3 runs 15 residues. CDR3 loop: CASSLEGGGIDTQYF. Here the CDR3 DNA reads TGTGCCAGCAGCTTAGAGGGCGGGGGGATCGATACGCAGTATTTT.

In its sample, this clone was seen a few times. V usage is TRBV30 and J usage is TRBJ1-6, with TRBD1 as a possible D gene (5 bases). Deletions cut 0 bases from V and 10 bases from J, with 16 bases between. The CDR3 loop spans 15 amino acids. CDR1 GTSNPN and CDR2 SVGIG come from the germline V gene (reference sequence). CDR3 loop: CAWSVQARINSPLHF. CDR3 sequence (DNA): TGTGCCTGGAGTGTACAGGCCCGAATTAACTCACCCCTCCACTTT.

The chain couples TRBV3-1 (or the pseudogene TRBV3-2) to TRBJ2-1, with TRBD2 identical over 9 bases. CDR3 length: 18 amino acids. V lost 4 bases, J lost 1 base, and 11 bases stayed unmatched. Germline values: CDR1 LGHDT, CDR2 YNNKEL (reference sequence). The CDR3 protein is CASSPQALAGYSYNEQFF. The CDR3 DNA reads TGTGCCAGCAGCCCCCAAGCCCTAGCGGGGTATTCCTACAATGAGCAGTTCTTC.

The V and J genes are TRBV7-2 and TRBJ1-1; D ambiguous. Trimming took 2 bases from V and 2 from J, leaving 12 bases between them. This CDR3 is built from 15 residues. Germline CDR1 SGHTA, CDR2 FQGNSA. CDR3 amino acids: CASSLSAGVNTEAFF. The DNA for the CDR3 is TGTGCCAGCAGCTTAAGTGCGGGAGTCAACACTGAAGCTTTCTTT.

This chain uses TRBV3-1 (or the pseudogene TRBV3-2) with TRBJ1-2; a possible D gene is TRBD1 (6 bases). The CDR3 covers 13 residues. V was cut by 5 bases and J by 6 bases, with 13 bases left in between. Germline CDR1 LGHDT, CDR2 YNNKEL (reference sequence). CDR3 region: CASSVQGRDGYTF. Here the CDR3 DNA reads TGTGCCAGCAGCGTACAGGGAAGAGATGGCTACACCTTC.

The chain uses TRBV28 and TRBJ2-7; the match to TRBD1 covers 8 bases. V shed 10 bases and J 2 bases; nucleotides not matched to a gene: 1. This CDR3 spans 11 amino acids. Germline CDR1 is MDHEN and CDR2 is SYDVKM. In DNA, the CDR3 is TGTGCCACAGGGGGCGCCTACGAGCAGTACTTC. It specifies CATGGAYEQYF.

This chain joins TRBV18 and TRBJ2-7, with 7 positions matching TRBD1. CDR3 length: 15 amino acids. The trim removed 2 bases at V and 2 bases at J, leaving 6 bases unmatched. Germline V gene lookup returns CDR1 KGHSH and CDR2 LQKENI. Written as DNA, the CDR3 is TGTGCCAGCTCACCAACCCCGGGACAGACCTACGAGCAGTACTTC. Translated: CASSPTPGQTYEQYF.

Note on this clone: An end of the junction differs from the germline gene, which may be a read error. The V and J genes are TRBV7-7 and TRBJ2-7; D call uncertain. The CDR3 is made up of 13 amino acids. Looked up from germline, CDR1 is SSHAT and CDR2 is FNYEAQ (reference sequence). This chain's CDR3 is CASSPQTYSEQYF. CDR3 sequence (DNA): TGTGCTAGCAGCCCCCAGACCTACAGCGAGCAGTACTTC.

CDR3 sequence reads: CASSDTTGTTQPQHF. In DNA, the CDR3 is TGTGCCAGTAGTGATACGACAGGGACCACTCAGCCCCAGCATTTT. The chain recombines TRBV19 with TRBJ1-5, with 7 bases that match TRBD1. The CDR3 loop spans 15 amino acids. J was trimmed by 6 bases and V by 5 bases; bases with no gene match: 10. The germline gives CDR1 LNHDA, CDR2 SQIVND (reference sequence).

This clone has more than one count but fewer than ten. The chain links TRBV28 to TRBJ1-6, with TRBD1 identical over 7 bases. The CDR3 consists of 14 residues. Germline CDR1 reads MDHEN; CDR2 reads SYDVKM. Germline trimming cut 6 bases from V and 7 bases from J; bases unmatched to any gene: 6. DNA for the CDR3: TGTGCCAGCAGAAACCGGGACAGCAATTCACCCCTCCACTTT. Amino acid sequence: CASRNRDSNSPLHF.

The J gene is TRBJ2-7, the V gene TRBV5-8; the D is unclear. The CDR3 extends over 12 amino acids. CDR1 and CDR2 (germline): SGHTS, YDEGEE. Trimming cost V 0 bases and J 7 bases, with 8 bases left between them. This CDR3 is CASSLVGFEQYF. The CDR3, as DNA: TGTGCCAGCAGCTTGGTGGGGTTTGAGCAGTACTTC.